The rows below give T cell receptor beta chains drawn from one sample of a study of OX40 agonist ivuxolimab in advanced cancers. TCRdb keeps only in-frame clones here, not all; method: immunoSEQ multiplex PCR. The sample lists over 100,000 clones, 85% to 95% seen once, with roughly 1% in the top ten. The sample here was CD4+ or CD8+ T cells sorted from blood, taken in a trial of the OX40 agonist ivuxolimab. The receptors come from an adult with an advanced solid tumor such as melanoma, head and neck, liver or kidney cancer. Both conserved end residues are part of each CDR3. Each record gives: V gene, J gene, CDR3 protein.

TRBV11-1	TRBJ2-2	CASSRADREISGELFF
TRBV7-2	TRBJ2-5	CASSSGTVETQYF
TRBV4-3	TRBJ2-7	CASSLKPSTGYEQYF
TRBV7-2	TRBJ1-1	CASSLRSTGVSTEAFF
TRBV18	TRBJ2-7	CASSPLGGFYEQYF
TRBV7-2	TRBJ1-1	CASSLGQVNTEAFF
TRBV11-2	TRBJ1-2	CASSLGAGARYGYTF
TRBV11-2	TRBJ2-2	CASSLERGTGELFF
TRBV7-2	TRBJ1-2	CASSSEPRGYHGYTF
TRBV10-3	TRBJ1-1	CAISDDKNTEAFF
TRBV6-6	TRBJ2-7	CASSYHRGPYEQYF
TRBV20-1	TRBJ2-1	CSAPSGDEQFF
TRBV29-1	TRBJ2-3	CSALGGGAPDTQYF
TRBV4-1	TRBJ1-1	CASSRLTGTGEAFF
TRBV6-6	TRBJ2-1	CASSYSTGSWGNEQFF
TRBV27	TRBJ1-2	CASSPRGVGGYTF
TRBV25-1	TRBJ2-2	CASSDFTGELFF
TRBV11-2	TRBJ1-1	CASSSIQGINTEAFF
TRBV11-2	TRBJ2-1	CASSRGTASKNEQFF
TRBV5-1	TRBJ1-2	CASSLEGRPRVGYTF
TRBV9	TRBJ2-7	CASSVGQESSYEQYF
TRBV4-1	TRBJ1-3	CASSQPTERNTIYF
TRBV7-2	TRBJ1-2	CASSSAHGVGISNYGYTF
TRBV6-6	TRBJ1-1	CASSATDRGYF
TRBV10-1	TRBJ2-6	CARRLSRSSGANVLTF
TRBV19	TRBJ1-2	CATRRRGNHYGYTF
TRBV6-1	TRBJ1-2	CASILDGNYGYTF
TRBV7-7	TRBJ1-4	CASSPSTNEKLFF
TRBV5-1	TRBJ2-5	CASSLIPSGDPYEETQYF